This is a list of T cell receptor beta chains from one sample in a study of T cells in Graves' hyperthyroidism and ophthalmopathy. MiXCR, applied by TCRdb to the multiplex PCR reads, yields one record per CDR3 protein. There are 600,000 or so distinct CDR3 sequences in the sample; under 60% occur only once, and 8.2% lies in the top ten. Material: peripheral blood or thyroid tissue (not recorded which). These receptors were collected from a woman aged 18-29 years with Graves' hyperthyroidism. Each CDR3 is given with its conserved first and last residue. The order of the fields is J gene, D gene, V gene, clone size, CDR3 protein, CDR3 DNA. A D gene is named only where the DNA matches it firmly. Clone size is shown for a subset of rows, as once, few, many or a class of expanded clone.

j_gene: TRBJ2-7; d_gene: -; v_gene: TRBV4-1; abundance: -; CDR3aa: CASSQVPGPTSYEQYF; CDR3nt: TGCGCCAGCAGCCAAGTACCAGGGCCTACGTCCTACGAGCAGTACTTC
j_gene: TRBJ1-2; d_gene: TRBD1; v_gene: TRBV2; abundance: -; CDR3aa: CASSNRGLGYTF; CDR3nt: TGTGCCAGCAGTAACAGGGGGCTCGGCTACACCTTC
j_gene: TRBJ1-1; d_gene: TRBD1; v_gene: TRBV14; abundance: few; CDR3aa: CASSPSTGQHEAFF; CDR3nt: TGTGCCAGCAGCCCCTCGACAGGGCAGCATGAAGCTTTCTTT
j_gene: TRBJ1-1; d_gene: TRBD1; v_gene: TRBV6-1; abundance: many; CDR3aa: CASSEAVRETGEAFF; CDR3nt: TGTGCCAGCAGTGAAGCAGTAAGGGAGACAGGGGAAGCTTTCTTT
j_gene: TRBJ2-6; d_gene: TRBD1; v_gene: TRBV2; abundance: -; CDR3aa: CASSRQGSGASVLTF; CDR3nt: TGTGCCAGCAGTCGACAGGGATCCGGGGCCAGCGTCCTGACTTTC
j_gene: TRBJ1-2; d_gene: TRBD1; v_gene: TRBV29-1; abundance: -; CDR3aa: CSAAGTDYYGYTF; CDR3nt: TGCAGCGCAGCCGGGACAGACTACTATGGCTACACCTTC
j_gene: TRBJ1-5; d_gene: -; v_gene: TRBV20-1; abundance: -; CDR3aa: CSASPAQHF; CDR3nt: TGCAGTGCTAGCCCGGCCCAGCATTTT
j_gene: TRBJ1-2; d_gene: -; v_gene: TRBV10-3; abundance: -; CDR3aa: CAISELGQGNTF; CDR3nt: TGTGCCATCAGTGAGTTGGGACAAGGCAACACCTTC
j_gene: TRBJ1-1; d_gene: -; v_gene: TRBV29-1; abundance: -; CDR3aa: CSVERGTSAFF; CDR3nt: TGCAGCGTTGAAAGGGGGACATCGGCTTTCTTT
j_gene: TRBJ1-2; d_gene: TRBD1; v_gene: TRBV25-1; abundance: -; CDR3aa: CASSEVGRQGADTF; CDR3nt: TGTGCCAGCAGTGAAGTGGGGCGACAGGGTGCGGACACCTTC
j_gene: TRBJ2-5; d_gene: -; v_gene: TRBV24-1; abundance: many; CDR3aa: CATSDLAGDEETQYF; CDR3nt: TGTGCCACCAGTGATTTAGCAGGGGATGAAGAGACCCAGTACTTC
j_gene: TRBJ2-7; d_gene: -; v_gene: TRBV2; abundance: many; CDR3aa: CATESTGDTYEQYF; CDR3nt: TGTGCCACCGAATCTACCGGGGACACCTACGAGCAGTACTTC
j_gene: TRBJ2-7; d_gene: TRBD2; v_gene: TRBV19; abundance: many; CDR3aa: CASSASSGWTYEQYF; CDR3nt: TGTGCCAGTAGTGCATCTAGCGGGTGGACCTACGAGCAGTACTTC
j_gene: TRBJ1-3; d_gene: -; v_gene: TRBV2; abundance: -; CDR3aa: CASSPGLYIGNTIYF; CDR3nt: TGTGCCAGCAGTCCCGGACTGTACATTGGAAACACCATATATTTT
j_gene: TRBJ1-6; d_gene: -; v_gene: TRBV6-9; abundance: -; CDR3aa: CASRGGESPLHF; CDR3nt: TGTGCCAGCAGAGGGGGGGAATCACCCCTCCACTTT